The 8 T cell receptor beta chains below all came from one sample that was sequenced in a study of shared clonotypes between healthy human individuals. The repertoire was sequenced with immunoSEQ multiplex PCR; TCRdb's copy has only in-frame clones and lacks some. The data contain about 980,000 clones, around 80% of them seen just once; the ten biggest clones take up roughly 1.5%. Sequenced sample: memory CD4+ T cells sorted from blood. Subset defined: CD45RA-negative fraction. These receptors all stem from a young man in good health.

This clone was counted a single time. This chain joins TRBV9 and TRBJ2-1, with 7 bases that match TRBD2. The V gene's germline CDR1 is SGDLS and CDR2 YYNGEE. V dropped 1 base and J dropped 7; count of bases not matched to a gene: 5. The CDR3 is 14 amino acids. DNA for the CDR3: TGTGCCAGCAGCGTACGGACTAGTTATAATGAGCAGTTCTTC. Protein: CASSVRTSYNEQFF.

The chain joins TRBV5-6 to TRBJ2-3; 8 nucleotides align to TRBD2. Trimming removed 4 bases from V and 2 bases from J; junction bases left unmatched: 9. Germline-derived CDR1 and CDR2 are SGHDT and YYEEEE. This CDR3 has 16 amino acids. Here the CDR3 DNA reads TGTGCCAGCAGCCCCAGGACTAGCCCATACACAGATACGCAGTATTTT. It yields the protein CASSPRTSPYTDTQYF.

The rearrangement uses TRBV10-3 and TRBJ2-7; perhaps TRBD2 as D (5 bases). The V end lost 7 bases, the J end lost 2 bases, and 12 bases lay between the germline ends. CDR1 and CDR2 (germline): ENHRY, SYGVKD. The CDR3 loop spans 13 amino acids. CDR3 coding DNA: TGTGCCATCACCCCGGGATTTACCTACGAGCAGTACTTC. Protein sequence: CAITPGFTYEQYF.

This clone was seen more than once but under ten times. Other DNA sequences in the same sample also yield this CDR3. The chain carries TRBV28 and TRBJ1-1; D remains unclear. The CDR3 is 12 amino acids. Germline loops: CDR1 MDHEN, CDR2 SYDVKM. With 5 bases removed from V and 2 bases from J, the gap between germline ends came to 6 bases. CDR3 region: CASSLLNTEAFF. The DNA for the CDR3 is TGTGCCAGCAGTCTACTAAACACTGAAGCTTTCTTT.

This chain connects TRBV20-1 to TRBJ2-2; D is unclear. V lost 5 bases and J 7 bases, leaving 8 bases between the germline ends. The CDR3 length is 11 residues. Germline loops: CDR1 DFQATT, CDR2 SNEGSKA (reference sequence). The CDR3: CSAYGLGELFF. The DNA of the CDR3 is TGCAGTGCTTACGGTCTCGGGGAGCTGTTTTTT.

The chain links TRBV21-1 to TRBJ2-7; the table calls TRBD1, which could not be checked here. TRBV21-1 is flagged as a pseudogene. The CDR3 loop spans 15 amino acids. The CDR3 region has the DNA TGTGCCAGCAGCAAAGCGCCGACAAAGCTCTACGAGCAGTACTTC. This translates into CASSKAPTKLYEQYF.

In this sample, this clone turned up a few times. The chain joins TRBV11-2 to TRBJ2-3; 9 bases are a match to TRBD1. The length of the CDR3 is 15 residues. Per germline, CDR1 SGHAT and CDR2 FQNNGV. Unmatched junction bases numbered 6, after V lost 5 bases and J lost 3 bases. CDR3 sequence (DNA): TGTGCCAGCAGCGAAGACAGGGGGATAACAGATACGCAGTATTTT. It yields the protein CASSEDRGITDTQYF.

The rearrangement uses TRBV7-8 and TRBJ1-6; no reliable D call. The CDR3 consists of 17 residues. V was trimmed by 1 base and J by 2 bases, leaving 12 bases between them. CDR1 is SGHVS, CDR2 FQNEAQ, per germline. CDR3 sequence: CASSLERRGTYNSPLHF. CDR3 in DNA: TGTGCCAGCAGCTTAGAGAGGCGAGGGACCTATAATTCACCCCTCCACTTT.